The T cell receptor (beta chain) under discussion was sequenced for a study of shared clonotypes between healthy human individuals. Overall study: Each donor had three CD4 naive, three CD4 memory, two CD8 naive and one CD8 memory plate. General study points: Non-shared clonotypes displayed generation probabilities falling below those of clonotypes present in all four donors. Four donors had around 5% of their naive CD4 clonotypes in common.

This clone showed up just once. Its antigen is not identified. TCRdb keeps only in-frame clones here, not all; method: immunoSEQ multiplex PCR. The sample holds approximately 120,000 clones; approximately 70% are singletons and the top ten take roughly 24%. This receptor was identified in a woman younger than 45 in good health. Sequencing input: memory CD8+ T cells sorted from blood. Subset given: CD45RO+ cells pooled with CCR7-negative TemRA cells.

CDR3 in amino acids: CASSKQGAQQPQHF. CDR3 DNA: TGTGCCAGCAGTAAACAGGGGGCCCAACAGCCCCAGCATTTT. The rearrangement joins TRBV27 to TRBJ1-5; 9 bases are shared with TRBD1. Germline assignment: CDR1 MNHEY and CDR2 SMNVEV (reference sequence). Germline trimming cut 5 bases from V and 7 bases from J; bases unmatched to any gene: 6. This CDR3 has 14 amino acids.